Included here is one TCR beta chain sequence, with context. Its antigen remains unidentified. This sample is part of a study of cytomegalovirus exposure and HLA in healthy donors. Findings of the study overall: Researchers reported from a later analysis that most CMV-associated TCR beta chains appeared HLA-restricted.

The CDR3 covers 12 residues. The junction had 10 bases not matched to a gene; V was cut back by 5 bases and J by 16 bases. CDR1 SGHTA and CDR2 FQGNSA come from the germline V gene. Primers for the PCR totalled 60 Vbeta and 13 Jbeta. The assay was immunoSEQ multiplex PCR, and TCRdb's table has in-frame clones only and misses some. The sample contains around 59,000 clones, 80% of which appear only once. This TCR came from a middle-aged woman in good health and CMV-seronegative. The chain uses TRBV7-2 and TRBJ2-1; 8 bases map to TRBD2. Sequencing input: PBMCs. CDR3 sequence (DNA): TGTGCCAGCAGCCGCCTGAGCGGGAGTCAATTCTTC. It translates to CASSRLSGSQFF.